Below are 31 T cell receptor beta chains sequenced from a single sample in a study of metastatic and nonmetastatic thyroid tumors (TCRdb year 2020). Library generation was performed with PCR. Sequenced using an Illumina HiSeq 4000. TCRdb trimmed public reads at Q25 via fastp, called clones via MiXCR and kept in-frame beta chains. This sample gives about 15,000 clones in total; about 34% of them show up just once. The leading ten clones occupy approximately 10% of the sample. None of the patients had been given any treatment before thyroid surgery. The sequenced sample consisted of tumor tissue. The receptor source for this set is a male donor with papillary thyroid cancer or a benign thyroid nodule (not recorded which). Some clones in this sample may be carry-over from other donors' samples.

To note about this clone: A junction boundary mismatches the germline segment, possibly from a read error. Other DNA sequences from this sample encode an identical CDR3 as well. The V gene is TRBV20-1, the J gene TRBJ1-1; D not certain. The CDR3 contains 13 residues. Germline lookup yields CDR1 DFQATT and CDR2 SNEGSKA (reference sequence). The CDR3 sequence is CSATPRMNTEAFF. CDR3 bases: TGCAGTGCTACACCGAGGATGAACACTGAGGCTTTCTTT.

This clone has ten or more counts. The V and J genes are TRBV30 and TRBJ1-4; the D gene is possibly TRBD1 (6 bases). The CDR3 runs to 14 residues. CDR1 GTSNPN and CDR2 SVGIG come from the germline V gene (reference sequence). Trimming shortened V by 3 bases and J by 5 bases, and 13 bases separated the two germline ends. CDR3 sequence (DNA): TGTGCCTGGAGCCAGGACAGCGCAAATGAAAAACTGTTTTTT. Translated, it gives CAWSQDSANEKLFF.

In its sample, this clone is medium-sized. In DNA, the CDR3 is TGCAGTGCGCCGGGACAGCGCTTGATGATTCCCTACGAGCAGTACTTC. This encodes CSAPGQRLMIPYEQYF. This chain uses TRBV20-1 with TRBJ2-7; TRBD1 agrees at 7 bases. CDR3 length equals 16 residues. The V gene's germline CDR1 is DFQATT and CDR2 SNEGSKA (reference sequence). The J segment lost 2 bases and the V segment lost 6 bases, leaving 16 bases of the junction unmatched.

This clone is medium-sized (0.01 to 0.1%) in the sample. The chain is built from TRBV4-1 and TRBJ2-2, with 11 bases that match TRBD2. The J segment lost 6 bases and the V segment lost 2 bases, leaving 8 bases of the junction unmatched. The CDR3 contains 17 residues. Germline CDR1 is MGHRA and CDR2 is YSYEKL. The CDR3: CASSQPPTSGTAGELFF. CDR3 nucleotides: TGCGCCAGCAGCCAACCGCCGACTAGCGGGACCGCCGGGGAGCTGTTTTTT.

The table lists this clone with many counts. Additional DNA sequences in this sample encode the identical CDR3. V and J are TRBV6-1 and TRBJ2-2; 9 bases are a match to TRBD2. The CDR3 consists of 15 residues. In germline, CDR1 is MNHNS, CDR2 SASEGT. V was pared by 5 bases and J by 5 bases, with 6 bases of the junction left unmatched. The CDR3 nucleotides are TGTGCCAGCAGTTCAAGGACTAGCGTTACCGGGGAGCTGTTTTTT. Its translation is CASSSRTSVTGELFF.

A few counts support this clone. Germline is not matched at one junction end, which may reflect a read error. This chain connects TRBV9 to TRBJ2-3; D might be TRBD2 (6 bases). The CDR3 is 15 amino acids. The germline V gene has CDR1 SGDLS and CDR2 YYNGEE. CDR3 nucleotide sequence: TGCGCCAGCAGCGTAGCGGCTTCTAGCACAGATATGCAGTATTTT. Residues: CASSVAASSTDMQYF.

Many counts were recorded for this clone. V gene TRBV24-1 combines with J gene TRBJ2-3, with D perhaps being TRBD1 or TRBD2 (5 bases each). The CDR3 contains 19 residues. The germline V gene has CDR1 KGHDR and CDR2 SFDVKD. The ends were cut back, 1 base at V and 4 bases at J, with 23 bases in the middle. The CDR3 protein is CATSDFYGAGLLAADTQYF. The CDR3 DNA reads as TGTGCCACCAGTGATTTTTACGGGGCCGGACTGCTCGCTGCAGATACGCAGTATTTT.

By share, this clone ranks as medium-sized. The rearrangement links TRBV6-1 to TRBJ1-5, with 12 positions matching TRBD1. This CDR3 has 16 residues. Germline CDR1 reads MNHNS; CDR2 reads SASEGT. The V segment lost 3 bases and the J segment 6 bases; nucleotides outside the gene matches: 6. The CDR3 DNA reads as TGTGCCAGCAGTGACCGGGACAGGGGGCGGGTTCAGCCCCAGCATTTT. The encoded protein is CASSDRDRGRVQPQHF.

A remark on this clone: A read error may produce the germline difference seen at one junction end. This rearrangement joins TRBV28 to TRBJ1-6; no definite D call. Germline V gives CDR1 MDHEN, CDR2 SYDVKM. This CDR3 spans 16 amino acids. CDR3 bases: TGTGCCAGCATACCCCCGGGGAGCTCCAATAATTCAGCCCTCCACTTT. Translation gives CASIPPGSSNNSALHF.

This clone was seen more than once but under ten times. V and J are TRBV10-1 and TRBJ1-5; D is possibly TRBD1 (5 bases). This CDR3 has 16 residues. The ends were cut back, 8 bases at V and 3 bases at J, with 20 bases in the middle. The germline gives CDR1 WNHNN, CDR2 SYGVQD (reference sequence). The CDR3 region is CASYQRARVNNQPQHF. For the CDR3, the DNA is TGCGCCAGCTATCAAAGGGCCAGGGTAAACAATCAGCCCCAGCATTTT.

Many counts were recorded for this clone. V usage is TRBV4-2 and J usage is TRBJ1-2; 7 nucleotides align to TRBD1. CDR3 size: 16 residues. Germline V gene lookup returns CDR1 LGHNA and CDR2 YNFKEQ. Unmatched junction bases numbered 10, after V lost 2 bases and J lost 4 bases. The CDR3 region is CASSQPGQDLSYGYTF. The CDR3 nucleotides are TGTGCCAGCAGCCAACCCGGACAGGACTTAAGCTATGGCTACACCTTC.

This chain links TRBV5-1 with TRBJ2-7; D is perhaps TRBD2 (5 bases). Trimming removed 4 bases at V and 2 bases at J, with 16 bases between. Germline V gene sequence: CDR1 SGHRS, CDR2 YFSETQ. CDR3 length equals 15 residues. This CDR3 reads CASSPGGSRTYEQYF. The DNA of the CDR3 is TGCGCCAGCAGCCCAGGAGGATCTCGGACCTACGAGCAGTACTTC.

Of note for this clone: This sequence may be a read error, since a much larger clone differs from it by one base. V gene TRBV20-1 combines with J gene TRBJ2-2; 12 nucleotides line up with TRBD2. Per germline, CDR1 DFQATT and CDR2 SNEGSKA (reference sequence). This CDR3 contains 18 residues. Unmatched junction bases numbered 11, after V lost 0 bases and J lost 6 bases. The CDR3 DNA sequence: TGCAGTGCTAGAGATCCCGGGCTAGCGGGGGGGCTCTCCGGGGAGCTGTTTTTT. This encodes CSARDPGLAGGLSGELFF.

This clone was found many times. The chain uses TRBV2 and TRBJ2-1, with TRBD2 identical over 7 bases. The CDR3 covers 16 residues. Losses at the gene ends were 4 bases for V and 1 base for J; bases not matched to a gene: 7. Germline CDR1 and CDR2: SNHLY and FYNNEI. Here the CDR3 DNA reads TGTGCCAGCAGTGTGTCCGGGAGGAGATCCTACAATGAGCAGTTCTTC. It codes for CASSVSGRRSYNEQFF.

The chain has TRBV2 and TRBJ1-1; unclear D gene. V gave up 7 bases and J gave up 1 base, with 10 bases separating them. Germline CDR1 reads SNHLY; CDR2 reads FYNNEI. The CDR3 totals 13 residues. The CDR3 DNA is TGTGCCAGCACCGTATTGGGGAACACTGAAGCTTTCTTT. Protein: CASTVLGNTEAFF. Together with reference TRBV2 and TRBJ1-1, the CDR3 gives the full variable domain: EPEVTQTPSHQVTQMGQEVILRCVPISNHLYFYWYRQILGQKVEFLVSFYNNEISEKSEIFDDQFSVERPDGSNFTLKIRSTKLEDSAMYFCASTVLGNTEAFFGQGTRLTVV.

This clone has a handful of counts. The chain couples TRBV6-1 to TRBJ2-2; 14 positions agree with TRBD2. Germline CDR1 and CDR2: MNHNS and SASEGT. The CDR3 has 15 residues. The ends lost 3 bases at V and 6 bases at J; junction bases unmatched: 0. The CDR3 DNA sequence: TGTGCCAGCAGTGAGACTAGCGGGGGGGCCGGGGAGCTGTTTTTT. Residues: CASSETSGGAGELFF.

The V gene is TRBV7-9, the J gene TRBJ2-7; the match to TRBD1 covers 11 bases. The V and J ends lost 4 bases and 5 bases, in that order; junction bases with no gene match: 7. Germline CDR1 reads SEHNR; CDR2 reads FQNEAQ (reference sequence). The CDR3 spans 15 residues. The CDR3 nucleotides read TGTGCCAGCAGCTCGACCGGGACAGGGGGACACGAGCAGTACTTC. This codes for CASSSTGTGGHEQYF.

The V gene is TRBV18, the J gene TRBJ2-6, with 8 bases aligning to TRBD1. The V gene's germline CDR1 is KGHSH and CDR2 LQKENI. This CDR3 is built from 19 residues. The V segment lost 3 bases and the J segment 1 base; nucleotides outside the gene matches: 11. The CDR3 DNA follows: TGTGCCAGCTCACCGGAAGGACAGGGACACCCTTCTGGGGCCAACGTCCTGACTTTC. Its protein product is CASSPEGQGHPSGANVLTF.

As regards this clone: Germline is not matched at one junction end, which may reflect a read error. The rearrangement joins TRBV5-1 to TRBJ2-1, with no clear D. The germline V gene has CDR1 SGHRS and CDR2 YFSETQ. The CDR3 has 12 residues. CDR3 sequence (DNA): TGCGCCAGCAGCTTTGGGCGGTATGAGCAGTCCTTC. It codes for CASSFGRYEQSF. Based on the CDR3 plus reference TRBV5-1 and TRBJ2-1, the full variable domain is KAGVTQTPRYLIKTRGQQVTLSCSPISGHRSVSWYQQTPGQGLQFLFEYFSETQRNKGNFPGRFSGRQFSNSRSEMNVSTLELGDSALYLCASSFGRYEQSFGPGTRLTVL.

This clone was counted many times. This chain links TRBV2 with TRBJ1-4; D uncertain. V was clipped by 9 bases and J by 8 bases, with 16 bases between them. Germline V CDR1 and CDR2: SNHLY, FYNNEI. This CDR3 has 13 amino acids. The CDR3 reads CASREGSYEKLFF. Here the CDR3 DNA reads TGTGCCAGTCGAGAGGGTTCGTACGAAAAACTGTTTTTT. The full variable domain, in which reference TRBV2 and TRBJ1-4 provide the parts outside the CDR3, is EPEVTQTPSHQVTQMGQEVILRCVPISNHLYFYWYRQILGQKVEFLVSFYNNEISEKSEIFDDQFSVERPDGSNFTLKIRSTKLEDSAMYFCASREGSYEKLFFGSGTQLSVL.

The CDR3 DNA reads TGCGCCAGCAGCTTCGGAGTGATCGATGAGCAGTTCTTC. Translated: CASSFGVIDEQFF. The chain recombines TRBV5-1 with TRBJ2-1; D remains unclear. Germline CDR1 is SGHRS and CDR2 is YFSETQ. This CDR3 contains 13 residues. V was trimmed by 2 bases and J by 8 bases, leaving 11 bases between them.

Ten or more counts support this clone. This sequence joins TRBV14 and TRBJ1-2; a possible D gene is TRBD1 (6 bases). The CDR3 is 13 residues long. Germline assignment: CDR1 SGHDN and CDR2 FVKESK. Trimming shortened V by 4 bases and J by 2 bases, and 8 bases separated the two germline ends. CDR3 DNA: TGTGCCAGCAGCCTTACAGGGAACTATGGCTACACCTTC. Protein: CASSLTGNYGYTF.

This clone was seen more than once but under ten times. Relative to the germline gene, one junction end is altered; a read error may explain this. The chain uses TRBV10-1 and TRBJ1-1, with D possibly being TRBD1 (5 bases). The CDR3 sequence is 14 residues long. Looked up from germline, CDR1 is WNHNN and CDR2 is SYGVQD (reference sequence). This chain's CDR3 is CASSVGAANTDAFF. DNA for the CDR3: TGCGCCAGCAGTGTCGGGGCTGCGAACACTGATGCTTTCTTT.

J is TRBJ1-2 and V is TRBV20-1; the D gene is possibly TRBD1 (5 bases). This CDR3 spans 12 amino acids. The V gene lost 3 bases and the J gene lost 8 bases, with 13 bases spanning the gap. Germline V lookup: CDR1 DFQATT, CDR2 SNEGSKA (reference sequence). CDR3: CSARLEGKGYTF. The CDR3 DNA is TGCAGTGCTAGGCTTGAGGGGAAAGGCTACACCTTC.

In the case of this clone: Relative to the germline gene, one junction end is altered; a read error may explain this. The chain joins TRBV7-9 to TRBJ2-5, with TRBD2 as a possible D gene (6 bases). Per germline, CDR1 SEHNR and CDR2 FQNEAQ (reference sequence). CDR3 size: 15 residues. The CDR3 DNA reads TGTGCCAACAGCTTGGGGACGGGGGAACAAGAGACCAAGTACTTC. Its translation: CANSLGTGEQETKYF.

This clone was counted ten times or more. The conserved phenylalanine or tryptophan is not found at the CDR3 terminus, so this likely reflects a read error. The J gene is TRBJ2-2, the V gene TRBV5-1, with 7 bases that match TRBD2. V dropped 7 bases and J dropped 4; count of bases not matched to a gene: 10. Germline-derived CDR1 and CDR2 are SGHRS and YFSETQ. CDR3 size: 15 residues. CDR3: CASGGAGVGTGELFS. CDR3 in DNA: TGCGCCAGCGGTGGCGCGGGAGTCGGCACCGGGGAGCTGTTTTCT.

There are a few counts of this clone. The chain links TRBV6-2 or TRBV6-3 to TRBJ2-6; D call uncertain. V was pared by 5 bases and J by 1 base, with 18 bases between. This CDR3 has 18 amino acids. Germline V gene sequence: CDR1 MNHEY, CDR2 SVGEGT. Written as DNA, the CDR3 is TGTGCCAGCAGTAGTGTCCCTCTCAAGGGATCTGGGGCCAACGTCCTGACTTTC. Its translation: CASSSVPLKGSGANVLTF.

This clone came up a few times. The chain has TRBV28 and TRBJ1-1; no reliable D call. V dropped 8 bases and J dropped 1 base, with 5 bases sitting between them. CDR1 and CDR2 from the germline V gene are MDHEN and SYDVKM. This CDR3 comprises 11 residues. The CDR3 DNA reads as TGTGCCAGCGGTACGAACACTGAAGCTTTCTTT. It is translated as CASGTNTEAFF.

A note on this clone: Sequence at one end of the junction differs from germline and may be a read error. V usage is TRBV5-1 and J usage is TRBJ2-5; D is undetermined. The germline CDR1 and CDR2 sequences are SGHRS and YFSETQ. This CDR3 region has 16 residues. In nucleotides, the CDR3 is TGCGCCAGCAGGCGGAACTACCAATATCAAGTGGAGACCAAGTACTTC. Residues: CASRRNYQYQVETKYF.

This clone is labeled as medium-sized. The V and J genes are TRBV27 and TRBJ2-2; D gene unclear. This CDR3 spans 13 amino acids. In germline, CDR1 is MNHEY, CDR2 SMNVEV (reference sequence). Trimming shortened V by 7 bases and J by 4 bases, and 10 bases separated the two germline ends. CDR3 sequence: CASMRSGTGELFF. In nucleotides, the CDR3 is TGTGCCAGCATGCGGTCTGGCACCGGGGAGCTGTTTTTT.

There are a few counts of this clone. The V call is TRBV4-1, the J call TRBJ2-7; maybe TRBD2 (5 bases). The CDR3 length is 14 residues. Trimming stripped 0 bases from V and 3 bases from J, with 9 bases between. Germline values: CDR1 MGHRA, CDR2 YSYEKL. In nucleotides, the CDR3 is TGCGCCAGCAGCCAAGACCTAGCCTACTACGAGCAGTACTTC. Amino acid sequence: CASSQDLAYYEQYF.